This record concerns one T cell receptor beta chain sequence. What it binds is not known. PCR used 60 Vbeta primers and 13 Jbeta primers. TCRdb keeps only in-frame clones here, not all; method: immunoSEQ multiplex PCR. Seen here are 95,000 to 150,000 clones, 73% observed once, and the top ten hold approximately 4.1%. The source of the sample is a study of cytomegalovirus exposure and HLA in healthy donors. Study results and limitations: A later analysis linked a missense variant in DCLRE1C to the trimming of TCR beta V and J genes. A later analysis found most CMV-associated TCR beta chains apparently HLA-restricted. There were around 160 TCR beta chains listed as cytomegalovirus-associated.

V lost 6 bases to trimming and J lost 0 bases, with 11 bases between them. The CDR3 consists of 13 residues. Germline-derived CDR1 and CDR2 are GTSNPN and SVGIG (reference sequence). Source material: PBMCs. The receptor's source is a woman between 40 and 55 years old in good health and CMV-seronegative. The V and J genes are TRBV30 and TRBJ1-2; D not resolved. The CDR3 DNA reads as TGTGCCTGCCGGTTAGCTCCTAACTATGGCTACACCTTC. It translates to CACRLAPNYGYTF.